Presented here are 23 T cell receptor beta chains from one specimen sequenced in a study of T-cell memory formation after mild COVID-19. Using its own MiXCR run on the 5' RACE reads, TCRdb lists one record per CDR3 protein. The sample shows about 150,000 distinct CDR3 sequences, 20% to 25% of them seen only once. The specimen sequenced was PBMCs or a T cell subset sorted from them (not recorded which). Every receptor here comes from an adult woman who had mild COVID-19 (a few samples of this study predate the infection). Cell type and time point are not known.

The chain employs TRBV11-2 and TRBJ2-2; D uncertain. V lost 2 bases and J lost 3, with 10 bases in between. Germline CDR1 is SGHAT and CDR2 is FQNNGV. The CDR3 loop spans 15 amino acids. In DNA, the CDR3 is TGTGCCAGCAGCTTAACCTATGTCGACACCGGGGAGCTGTTTTTT. Amino acid sequence: CASSLTYVDTGELFF.

V and J are TRBV27 and TRBJ2-7; 8 bases align to TRBD1. The CDR3 loop spans 16 amino acids. Trimming cost V 6 bases and J 3 bases; bases outside gene matches: 13. The germline V gene has CDR1 MNHEY and CDR2 SMNVEV (reference sequence). CDR3 protein: CASSPVGGQGGYEQYF. The CDR3 DNA is TGTGCCAGCAGCCCCGTAGGCGGACAGGGAGGCTACGAGCAGTACTTC.

The chain links TRBV7-6 to TRBJ2-1, with 9 bases matching TRBD2. The germline V gene has CDR1 SGHVS and CDR2 FNYEAQ. Trimming at V came to 2 bases and at J to 8 bases, leaving 1 base not matched to a gene. The CDR3 consists of 13 residues. CDR3 loop: CASSLLAGDEQFF. The CDR3 DNA follows: TGTGCCAGCAGCTTATTAGCGGGAGATGAGCAGTTCTTC. The full variable domain, in which reference TRBV7-6 and TRBJ2-1 provide the parts outside the CDR3, is GAGVSQSPRYKVTKRGQDVALRCDPISGHVSLYWYRQALGQGPEFLTYFNYEAQQDKSGLPNDRFSAERPEGSISTLTIQRTEQRDSAMYRCASSLLAGDEQFFGPGTRLTVL.

This clonotype was counted a few times. This chain connects TRBV7-6 to TRBJ2-7; 7 bases agree with TRBD2. Trimming took 4 bases from V and 3 from J; bases not matched to a gene: 3. The length of the CDR3 is 13 residues. Germline V gene data show CDR1 as SGHVS and CDR2 as FNYEAQ. The CDR3 region is CASSYSGHYEQYF. DNA of the CDR3: TGTGCCAGCAGCTATAGCGGGCACTACGAGCAGTACTTC.

The chain combines TRBV5-8 with TRBJ2-3; TRBD2 matches 8 bases. Losses at the gene ends were 4 bases for V and 4 bases for J; bases not matched to a gene: 8. This CDR3 is 15 amino acids long. From germline, CDR1 is SGHTS and CDR2 YDEGEE. CDR3 sequence reads: CASSPTAGGADTQYF. DNA of the CDR3: TGTGCCAGCAGCCCCACTGCGGGGGGCGCAGATACGCAGTATTTT.

This clonotype turned up a few times. The chain joins TRBV12-3 or TRBV12-4 to TRBJ2-1, with D possibly TRBD2 on 6 matching bases. This CDR3 has 16 amino acids. V dropped 3 bases and J dropped 6 bases, with 18 bases sitting between them. In nucleotides, the CDR3 is TGTGCCAGCAGTTTGGTACCGGGACTGGGGATCAATGAGCAGTTCTTC. Amino acids: CASSLVPGLGINEQFF.

This clonotype was seen a handful of times. The chain joins TRBV11-2 to TRBJ2-7; TRBD2 might be the D (7 bases). Trimming removed 4 bases from V and 2 bases from J, with 15 bases in between. This CDR3 spans 15 amino acids. Per the germline V gene, CDR1 is SGHAT and CDR2 is FQNNGV. CDR3 sequence (DNA): TGTGCCAGCAGCTCGGGGGGCTTCAGCCCCTACGAGCAGTACTTC. Translating gives CASSSGGFSPYEQYF.

The chain is built from TRBV6-2 or TRBV6-3 and TRBJ2-5; TRBD2 is a possible D gene (5 bases). Germline CDR1 reads MNHEY; CDR2 reads SVGEGT. Trimming removed 6 bases from V and 3 bases from J, with 17 bases in between. The CDR3 is 15 amino acids. As DNA, the CDR3 is TGTGCCAGCAGCCCGACGGTCGGGATCAAAGAGACCCAGTACTTC. Translating it yields CASSPTVGIKETQYF.

V is TRBV7-9 and J is TRBJ2-5; 7 nucleotides align to TRBD2. Trimming at V came to 4 bases and at J to 5 bases, leaving 7 bases not matched to a gene. Germline values: CDR1 SEHNR, CDR2 FQNEAQ (reference sequence). The CDR3 contains 14 residues. CDR3 in DNA: TGTGCCAGCAGCTCCCGACTAGCCGGCGAGACCCAGTACTTC. As protein: CASSSRLAGETQYF.

The chain uses TRBV13 and TRBJ1-2; TRBD1 aligns across 10 bases. Per germline, CDR1 PRHDT and CDR2 FYEKMQ (reference sequence). The trim removed 2 bases at V and 5 bases at J, leaving 5 bases unmatched. This CDR3 comprises 15 residues. CDR3 DNA: TGTGCCAGCAGCTTAAGGACAGGGGGAGGTTATGGCTACACCTTC. Its protein is CASSLRTGGGYGYTF.

The rearrangement uses TRBV6-5 and TRBJ2-3; 8 bases line up with TRBD2. Germline lookup yields CDR1 MNHEY and CDR2 SVGAGI. The V segment lost 5 bases and the J segment 0 bases; nucleotides outside the gene matches: 4. This CDR3 spans 15 amino acids. The DNA of the CDR3 is TGTGCCAGCAGTACGCGGGGGGCAAGCACAGATACGCAGTATTTT. It is translated as CASSTRGASTDTQYF.

V usage is TRBV12-3 or TRBV12-4 and J usage is TRBJ2-3; D unclear. The CDR3 consists of 14 residues. Deletions cut 7 bases from V and 4 bases from J, with 15 bases between. As DNA, the CDR3 is TGTGCCAGCAACTTTAGAGCTAGTGCAGATACGCAGTATTTT. Translated: CASNFRASADTQYF.

J is TRBJ2-1 and V is TRBV4-3, with D hard to call. The CDR3 is 16 residues long. Trimming stripped 1 base from V and 0 bases from J, with 10 bases between. Germline V lookup: CDR1 LGHNA, CDR2 YSLEER. The CDR3 DNA reads TGCGCCAGCAGCCAAGGGGTTGTGAGCTCCTACAATGAGCAGTTCTTC. Translating it yields CASSQGVVSSYNEQFF.

The chain employs TRBV25-1 and TRBJ2-7, with D possibly being TRBD1 or TRBD2 (6 bases each). CDR1 and CDR2 (germline): MGHDK, SYGVNS. V lost 0 bases to trimming and J lost 5 bases, with 8 bases between them. The CDR3 spans 13 residues. The CDR3 loop is CASSEYGGHEQYF. The CDR3 nucleotides are TGTGCCAGCAGTGAATACGGGGGCCACGAGCAGTACTTC.

The CDR3 DNA is TGCGCCAGCAGCCCGTACGACAATGAGCAGTTCTTC. It specifies CASSPYDNEQFF. The chain is built from TRBV5-1 and TRBJ2-1, with unresolved D. The germline gives CDR1 SGHRS, CDR2 YFSETQ. V was clipped by 4 bases and J by 5 bases, with 7 bases between them. This CDR3 is built from 12 residues.

The chain joins TRBV6-6 to TRBJ1-6; TRBD1 might be the D (5 bases). This CDR3 is 14 amino acids long. Germline V gene sequence: CDR1 MNHNY, CDR2 SVGAGI (reference sequence). Trimming cost V 2 bases and J 8 bases, with 10 bases left between them. This CDR3 reads CASSYGGGDSPLHF. The CDR3 nucleotides read TGTGCCAGCAGTTACGGGGGGGGGGATTCACCCCTCCACTTT.

This clonotype was detected a few times. The chain is built from TRBV27 and TRBJ2-7; no clear D gene. The CDR3 is made up of 15 amino acids. Per the germline V gene, CDR1 is MNHEY and CDR2 is SMNVEV (reference sequence). Trimming cost V 2 bases and J 9 bases, with 20 bases left between them. CDR3 residues: CASSLATAPMYPQYF. The CDR3 coding sequence is TGTGCCAGCAGTTTAGCCACGGCCCCTATGTATCCGCAGTACTTC.

The chain is built from TRBV12-3 or TRBV12-4 and TRBJ2-1, with 7 bases fitting TRBD2. CDR3 length: 15 residues. The junction had 8 bases not matched to a gene; V was cut back by 6 bases and J by 3 bases. CDR3 region: CASRPWEGIYNEQFF. In DNA form, the CDR3 reads TGTGCCAGCAGACCCTGGGAGGGGATCTACAATGAGCAGTTCTTC.

The chain employs TRBV9 and TRBJ2-1; the D gene could be TRBD1 or TRBD2 (5 bases each). The V end was cut by 0 bases, the J end by 5 bases, with 9 bases between. Germline V gives CDR1 SGDLS, CDR2 YYNGEE. This CDR3 spans 14 amino acids. CDR3 region: CASSVAWGNNEQFF. As DNA, the CDR3 is TGTGCCAGCAGCGTAGCTTGGGGGAACAATGAGCAGTTCTTC.

V is TRBV5-1 and J is TRBJ2-7; TRBD1 agrees at 8 bases. Germline loops: CDR1 SGHRS, CDR2 YFSETQ. CDR3 size: 15 residues. With V trimmed by 2 bases and J by 2 bases, 6 bases remained unmatched. CDR3 in amino acids: CASSFEDRGPYEQYF. The DNA of the CDR3 is TGCGCCAGCAGCTTCGAAGACAGGGGACCCTACGAGCAGTACTTC.

This clonotype occurred a few times. V is TRBV11-2 and J is TRBJ2-1; the D is unclear. CDR1 is SGHAT, CDR2 FQNNGV, per germline. V lost 3 bases, J lost 5 bases, and 8 bases lay in between. CDR3 length equals 13 residues. DNA for the CDR3: TGTGCCAGCAGCTTGGTGCTGGACAATGAGCAGTTCTTC. Residues: CASSLVLDNEQFF.

This clonotype appeared a few times. The CDR3 loop reads CASSPSGLAGTEQFF. The CDR3 DNA follows: TGTGCCAGCAGCCCCTCGGGGCTAGCGGGAACTGAGCAGTTCTTC. V is TRBV9 and J is TRBJ2-1; the match to TRBD2 covers 9 bases. CDR1 SGDLS and CDR2 YYNGEE come from the germline V gene. J was trimmed by 9 bases and V by 4 bases; bases with no gene match: 11. CDR3 length equals 15 residues. The whole variable domain, remainder taken from reference TRBV9 and TRBJ2-1, is DSGVTQTPKHLITATGQRVTLRCSPRSGDLSVYWYQQSLDQGLQFLIQYYNGEERAKGNILERFSAQQFPDLHSELNLSSLELGDSALYFCASSPSGLAGTEQFFGPGTRLTVL.

This clonotype was found a few times. This sequence joins TRBV20-1 and TRBJ1-2; D not certain. The CDR3 is made up of 10 amino acids. The V gene's germline CDR1 is DFQATT and CDR2 SNEGSKA (reference sequence). Here the CDR3 reads CRSGDYGYTF. In DNA, the CDR3 is TGCAGAAGCGGGGACTATGGCTACACCTTC.